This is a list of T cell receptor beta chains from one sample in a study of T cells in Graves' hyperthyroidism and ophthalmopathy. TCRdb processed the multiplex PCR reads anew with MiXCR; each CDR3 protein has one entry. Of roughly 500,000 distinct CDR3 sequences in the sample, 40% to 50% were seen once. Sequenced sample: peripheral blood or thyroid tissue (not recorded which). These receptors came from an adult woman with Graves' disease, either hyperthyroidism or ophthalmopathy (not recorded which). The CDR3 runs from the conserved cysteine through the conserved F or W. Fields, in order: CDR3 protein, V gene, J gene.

CDR3aa: CANGVGETQYF
v_gene: TRBV6-6
j_gene: TRBJ2-5

CDR3aa: CAISDPGDGISDEQYF
v_gene: TRBV10-3
j_gene: TRBJ2-7

CDR3aa: CASSLTSGDQPQHF
v_gene: TRBV12-3/TRBV12-4
j_gene: TRBJ1-5

CDR3aa: CASSFGQPQETQYF
v_gene: TRBV5-1
j_gene: TRBJ2-5

CDR3aa: CASSVGNPRYGYTF
v_gene: TRBV7-2
j_gene: TRBJ1-2

CDR3aa: CASVGLGTQYF
v_gene: TRBV28
j_gene: TRBJ2-5

CDR3aa: CAISARSGGKEKLFF
v_gene: TRBV10-3
j_gene: TRBJ1-4

CDR3aa: CASSQTGPRYGYTF
v_gene: TRBV3-1
j_gene: TRBJ1-2

CDR3aa: CASSVASGATGELFF
v_gene: TRBV9
j_gene: TRBJ2-2

CDR3aa: CASSLGGKSGNTIYF
v_gene: TRBV12-3/TRBV12-4
j_gene: TRBJ1-3

CDR3aa: CSAFSAAGGKETQYF
v_gene: TRBV20-1
j_gene: TRBJ2-5

CDR3aa: CASSIRTGSTDTQYF
v_gene: TRBV19
j_gene: TRBJ2-3

CDR3aa: CASPNRVQGACADEQYF
v_gene: TRBV19
j_gene: TRBJ2-7

CDR3aa: CSAASRGGLGYTF
v_gene: TRBV20-1
j_gene: TRBJ1-2

CDR3aa: CASRRRADNQPQHF
v_gene: TRBV10-3
j_gene: TRBJ1-5

CDR3aa: CASTGTGGDYGYTF
v_gene: TRBV7-4
j_gene: TRBJ1-2

CDR3aa: CSVAGGQQETQYF
v_gene: TRBV29-1
j_gene: TRBJ2-5

CDR3aa: CASSFEGETQYF
v_gene: TRBV12-3/TRBV12-4
j_gene: TRBJ2-5

CDR3aa: CSARGRSGASYEQYF
v_gene: TRBV20-1
j_gene: TRBJ2-7

CDR3aa: CASSTRPNPSTYEQYF
v_gene: TRBV10-3
j_gene: TRBJ2-7

CDR3aa: CASSLSTGITGELFF
v_gene: TRBV7-2
j_gene: TRBJ2-2

CDR3aa: CAISPSGPTDTQYF
v_gene: TRBV10-3
j_gene: TRBJ2-3

CDR3aa: CASSTLAGVGTQYF
v_gene: TRBV6-6
j_gene: TRBJ2-5

CDR3aa: CASSPGTGVNGANVLTF
v_gene: TRBV5-1
j_gene: TRBJ2-6

CDR3aa: CASSSYRAPWGYTF
v_gene: TRBV5-6
j_gene: TRBJ1-2

CDR3aa: CASSLRGDVSNQPQHF
v_gene: TRBV27
j_gene: TRBJ1-5

CDR3aa: CASSYSGTANQPQHF
v_gene: TRBV6-5
j_gene: TRBJ1-5

CDR3aa: CASSDRQGLYGYTF
v_gene: TRBV10-2
j_gene: TRBJ1-2

CDR3aa: CASSPGLGLHGYTF
v_gene: TRBV25-1
j_gene: TRBJ1-2

CDR3aa: CASRLGNSYEQYF
v_gene: TRBV6-4
j_gene: TRBJ2-7

CDR3aa: CASSPTGDNEKLFF
v_gene: TRBV18
j_gene: TRBJ1-4

CDR3aa: CASRRTGLTRTEAFF
v_gene: TRBV27
j_gene: TRBJ1-1

CDR3aa: CASSLTRGGTEAFF
v_gene: TRBV11-2
j_gene: TRBJ1-1

CDR3aa: CARAPLQYF
v_gene: TRBV7-3
j_gene: TRBJ2-5

CDR3aa: CAISRGTDGNTIYF
v_gene: TRBV10-3
j_gene: TRBJ1-3

CDR3aa: CASSPRLAELNEQYF
v_gene: TRBV11-2
j_gene: TRBJ2-7

CDR3aa: CASRPGVYEKLFF
v_gene: TRBV7-2
j_gene: TRBJ1-4

CDR3aa: CASSQDPGEEEKLFF
v_gene: TRBV4-2
j_gene: TRBJ1-4

CDR3aa: CASTQGFHEQYF
v_gene: TRBV25-1
j_gene: TRBJ2-7

CDR3aa: CASSSYRDTTYEQYF
v_gene: TRBV7-9
j_gene: TRBJ2-7

CDR3aa: CSARGGGPEAFF
v_gene: TRBV20-1
j_gene: TRBJ1-1

CDR3aa: CASSQEVRTAEAFF
v_gene: TRBV4-3
j_gene: TRBJ1-1

CDR3aa: CASSLVFSNWLGSTF
v_gene: TRBV7-2
j_gene: TRBJ2-7

CDR3aa: CASSTSGRPYEQYF
v_gene: TRBV6-1
j_gene: TRBJ2-7